This T cell receptor beta chain was found in a study of blood T cell repertoires in COVID-19. Overall study context: From the United States, Italy and Spain came samples of acute and convalescent COVID-19. Sample material is recorded as cDNA or gDNA derived from T cells, B-cell-depleted T cells, or PBMCs.

As processed by the authors: Using reference gene primer amplification, nucleated cell counts were estimated. Here immunoSEQ multiplex PCR was the method, and the copy in TCRdb shows in-frame clones only, minus some. The V and J calls and clone size were taken over from that table, and D and trimming were inferred from the DNA. The data hold about 310,000 clones, with about nine tenths observed a single time. CDR1 is SNHLY, CDR2 FYNNEI, per germline. Germline trimming cut 5 bases from V and 6 bases from J; bases unmatched to any gene: 6. The CDR3 sequence is 15 residues long. V gene TRBV2 combines with J gene TRBJ1-6, with 8 nucleotides matching TRBD1. The sample consisted of peripheral blood. This clonotype originated in a middle-aged man with active or convalescent COVID-19. The CDR3 here is CASSQGARGNSPLHF. In DNA, the CDR3 is TGTGCCAGCAGTCAGGGGGCTAGGGGTAATTCACCCCTCCACTTT.